This T cell receptor beta chain stems from a study of blood T cells in healthy people across ages. V lost 8 bases to trimming and J lost 2 bases; unmatched junction nucleotides: 6. The CDR3 is 15 residues long. Germline V CDR1 and CDR2: KGHSH, LQKENI. Through a sample-barcoded 5' primer and a J-beta primer mix, a second PCR was run for roughly 6 to 12 cycles. TCRdb processed the 5' RACE reads anew with MiXCR; each CDR3 protein has one entry. The data show 900,000 to 950,000 distinct CDR3 sequences, approximately 32% seen once. This clonotype has ten or more counts. These data also formed part of another study, on T cells of mothers and their children. That work adds: Over 8 million TCR beta CDR3 reads were obtained from each mother, and about 3 million from each child. Relative to unrelated pairs, biologically related mother-child dyads exhibited marginally greater, non-significant overlap.

The clonotype comes from a woman aged 40 to 50 in good health. Source material: blood. This rearrangement joins TRBV18 to TRBJ2-1; 10 bases match TRBD1. The CDR3 is CASSPGTGAYNEQFF. In DNA, the CDR3 is TGTGCCAGCAGCCCCGGGACAGGGGCCTACAATGAGCAGTTCTTC.